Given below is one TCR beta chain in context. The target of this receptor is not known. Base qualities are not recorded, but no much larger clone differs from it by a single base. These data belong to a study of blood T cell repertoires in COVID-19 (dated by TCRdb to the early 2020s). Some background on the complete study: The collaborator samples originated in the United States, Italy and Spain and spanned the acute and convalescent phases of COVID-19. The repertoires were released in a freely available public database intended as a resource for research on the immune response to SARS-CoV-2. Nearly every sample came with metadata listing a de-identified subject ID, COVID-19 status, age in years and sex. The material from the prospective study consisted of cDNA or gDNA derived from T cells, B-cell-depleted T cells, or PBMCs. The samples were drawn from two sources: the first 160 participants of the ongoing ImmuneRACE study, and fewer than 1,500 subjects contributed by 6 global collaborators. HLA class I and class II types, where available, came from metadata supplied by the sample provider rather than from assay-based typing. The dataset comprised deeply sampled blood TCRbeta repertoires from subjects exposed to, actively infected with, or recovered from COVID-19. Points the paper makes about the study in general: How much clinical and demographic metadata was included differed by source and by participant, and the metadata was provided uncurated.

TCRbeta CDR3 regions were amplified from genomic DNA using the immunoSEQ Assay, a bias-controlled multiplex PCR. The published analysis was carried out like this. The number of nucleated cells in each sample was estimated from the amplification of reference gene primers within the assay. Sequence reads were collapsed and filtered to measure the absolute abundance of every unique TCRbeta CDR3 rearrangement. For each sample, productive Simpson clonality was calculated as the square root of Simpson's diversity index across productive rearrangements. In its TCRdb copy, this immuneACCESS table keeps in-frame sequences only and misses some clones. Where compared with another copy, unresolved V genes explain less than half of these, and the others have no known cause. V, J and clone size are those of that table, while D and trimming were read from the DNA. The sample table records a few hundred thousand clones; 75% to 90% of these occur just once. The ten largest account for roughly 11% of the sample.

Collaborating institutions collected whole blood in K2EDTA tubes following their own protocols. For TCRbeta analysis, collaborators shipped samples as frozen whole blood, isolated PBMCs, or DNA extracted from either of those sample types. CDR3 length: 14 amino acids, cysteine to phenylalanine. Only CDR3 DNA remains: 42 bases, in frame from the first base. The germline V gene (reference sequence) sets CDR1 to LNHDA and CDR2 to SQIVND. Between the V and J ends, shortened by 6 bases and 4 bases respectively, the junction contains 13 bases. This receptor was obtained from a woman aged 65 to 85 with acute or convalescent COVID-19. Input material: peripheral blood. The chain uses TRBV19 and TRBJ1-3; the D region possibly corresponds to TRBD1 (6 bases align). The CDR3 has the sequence CASRPTGRGNTIYF. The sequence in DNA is TGTGCCAGTAGACCCACAGGGCGGGGAAACACCATATATTTT. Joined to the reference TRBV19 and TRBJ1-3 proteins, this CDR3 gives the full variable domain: DGGITQSPKYLFRKEGQNVTLSCEQNLNHDAMYWYRQDPGQGLRLIYYSQIVNDFQKGDIAEGYSVSREKKESFPLTVTSAQKNPTAFYLCASRPTGRGNTIYFGEGSWLTVV.